This T cell receptor (beta chain) was sequenced during a study of cytomegalovirus exposure and HLA in healthy donors. CDR1 and CDR2 from the germline V gene are MNHEY and SVGAGI. Trimming cost V 0 bases and J 5 bases, with 13 bases left between them. CDR3 length: 15 amino acids. Remarks on this clone: Its antigen is as yet unknown.

Study-wide results and caveats: Presence/absence results assume similar sequencing depth per donor, which may not hold. The classifier was said to identify cytomegalovirus status with high specificity and sensitivity.

PCR involved 60 Vbeta and 13 Jbeta primers. TCRdb's copy holds only in-frame clones and misses some; the assay was immunoSEQ multiplex PCR. The table records over 70,000 clones, around 70% of them present only once. The sequenced sample consisted of PBMCs. This TCR derives from a middle-aged man in good health and CMV-seropositive. V usage is TRBV6-5 and J usage is TRBJ1-1; D is unclear. CDR3 residues: CASSYSNKVQTEAFF. CDR3 bases: TGTGCCAGCAGTTACTCGAATAAGGTACAGACTGAAGCTTTCTTT.